This T cell receptor (beta chain) was found in a study of shared clonotypes between healthy human individuals. The wider study: CD4 naive and memory got three plates each, CD8 naive two, CD8 memory one. Study-wide findings and caveats: Generation probability values for non-shared clonotypes were lower than those for clonotypes shared by all four donors. About 5.2% was the fraction of naive CD4 clonotypes found shared across four donors.

Concerning this clone itself: Its specificity is not known.

An approximately 210 ng quantity of DNA, 25,000 to 35,000 T cell genomes, went into the sorted-subset replicate PCRs. TCRdb's copy holds only in-frame clones and misses some; the assay was immunoSEQ multiplex PCR. Of a few million clones in the sample, around 92% were seen once. The source material was naive CD4+ T cells from PBMCs. Subset in this sample: CD45RA+ positively selected. The source of this sequence is a man aged 18 to 30 in good health. Some clones in this sample may be carry-over from other donors' samples.

The CDR3 DNA is TGTGCCAGCTCTTCCTCTAGCGGCTACAATGAGCAGTTCTTC. Residues: CASSSSSGYNEQFF. The rearrangement links TRBV9 to TRBJ2-1; 7 bases are a match to TRBD2. V was pared by 7 bases and J by 3 bases, with 7 bases of the junction left unmatched. The CDR3 covers 14 residues. Germline V CDR1 and CDR2: SGDLS, YYNGEE.